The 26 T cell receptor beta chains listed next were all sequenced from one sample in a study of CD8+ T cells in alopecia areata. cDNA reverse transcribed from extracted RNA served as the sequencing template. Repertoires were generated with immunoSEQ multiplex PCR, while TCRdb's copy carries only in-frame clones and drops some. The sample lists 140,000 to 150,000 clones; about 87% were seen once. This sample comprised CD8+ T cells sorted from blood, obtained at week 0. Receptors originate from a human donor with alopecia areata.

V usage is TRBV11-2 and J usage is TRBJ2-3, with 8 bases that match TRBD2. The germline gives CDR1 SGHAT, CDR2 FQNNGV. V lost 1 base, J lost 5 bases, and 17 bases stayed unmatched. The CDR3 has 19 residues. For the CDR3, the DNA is TGTGCCAGCAGCTTAGTAACTAGCGGAGGCCGTCAGAGGGAAGATACGCAGTATTTT. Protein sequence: CASSLVTSGGRQREDTQYF.

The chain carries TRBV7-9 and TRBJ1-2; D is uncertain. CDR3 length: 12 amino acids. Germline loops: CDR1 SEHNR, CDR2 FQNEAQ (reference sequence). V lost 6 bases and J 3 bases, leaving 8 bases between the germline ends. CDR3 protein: CASRRNHYGYTF. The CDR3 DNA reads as TGTGCCAGCAGGCGCAACCACTATGGCTACACCTTC.

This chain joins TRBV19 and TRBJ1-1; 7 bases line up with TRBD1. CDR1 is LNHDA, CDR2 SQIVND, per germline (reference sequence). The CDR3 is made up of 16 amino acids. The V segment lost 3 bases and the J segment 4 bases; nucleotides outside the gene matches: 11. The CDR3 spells CASSIPWDSASTEAFF. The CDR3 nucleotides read TGTGCCAGTAGTATCCCGTGGGACAGCGCGTCCACTGAAGCTTTCTTT.

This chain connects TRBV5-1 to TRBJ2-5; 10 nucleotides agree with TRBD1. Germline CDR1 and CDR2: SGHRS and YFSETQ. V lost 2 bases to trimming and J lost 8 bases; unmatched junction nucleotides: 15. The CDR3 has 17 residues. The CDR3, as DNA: TGCGCCAGCAGCTTCCCCCCGACAGGGGGCCGGGGGTATACCCAGTACTTC. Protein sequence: CASSFPPTGGRGYTQYF.

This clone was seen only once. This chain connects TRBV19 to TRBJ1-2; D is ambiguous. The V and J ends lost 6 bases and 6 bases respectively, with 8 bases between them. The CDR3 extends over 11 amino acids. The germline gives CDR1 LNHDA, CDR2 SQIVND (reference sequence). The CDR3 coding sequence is TGTGCCAGTAGCTCCGGGAATGGCTACACCTTC. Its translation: CASSSGNGYTF.

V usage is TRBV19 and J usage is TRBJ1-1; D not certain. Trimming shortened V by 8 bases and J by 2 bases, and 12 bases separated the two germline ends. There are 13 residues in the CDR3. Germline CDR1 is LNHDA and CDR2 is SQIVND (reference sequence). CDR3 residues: CASSIGPNTEAFF. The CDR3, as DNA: TGTGCCAGTTCGATCGGGCCCAACACTGAAGCTTTCTTT. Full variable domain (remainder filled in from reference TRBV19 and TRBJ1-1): DGGITQSPKYLFRKEGQNVTLSCEQNLNHDAMYWYRQDPGQGLRLIYYSQIVNDFQKGDIAEGYSVSREKKESFPLTVTSAQKNPTAFYLCASSIGPNTEAFFGQGTRLTVV.

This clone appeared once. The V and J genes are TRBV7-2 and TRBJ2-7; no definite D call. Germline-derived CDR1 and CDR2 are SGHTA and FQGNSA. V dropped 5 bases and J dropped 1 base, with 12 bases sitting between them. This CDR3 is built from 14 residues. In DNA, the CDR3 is TGTGCCAGCAGCACACAGATGTCGTCCTACGAGCAGTACTTC. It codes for CASSTQMSSYEQYF. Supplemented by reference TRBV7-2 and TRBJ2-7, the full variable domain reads GAGVSQSPSNKVTEKGKDVELRCDPISGHTALYWYRQSLGQGLEFLIYFQGNSAPDKSGLPSDRFSAERTGGSVSTLTIQRTQQEDSAVYLCASSTQMSSYEQYFGPGTRLTVT.

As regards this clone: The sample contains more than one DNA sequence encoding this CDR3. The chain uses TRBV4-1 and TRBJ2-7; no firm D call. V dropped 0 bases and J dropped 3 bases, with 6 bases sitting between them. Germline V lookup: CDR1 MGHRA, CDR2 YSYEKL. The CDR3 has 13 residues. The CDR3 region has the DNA TGCGCCAGCAGCCAAGACCGGAGCTACGAGCAGTACTTC. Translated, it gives CASSQDRSYEQYF.

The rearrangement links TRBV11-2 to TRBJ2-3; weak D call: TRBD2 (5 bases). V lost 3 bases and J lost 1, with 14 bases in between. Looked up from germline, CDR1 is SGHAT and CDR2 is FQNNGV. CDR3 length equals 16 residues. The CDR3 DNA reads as TGTGCCAGCAGCTTGCGGTCCTCAGCGGGCACAGATACGCAGTATTTT. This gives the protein CASSLRSSAGTDTQYF.

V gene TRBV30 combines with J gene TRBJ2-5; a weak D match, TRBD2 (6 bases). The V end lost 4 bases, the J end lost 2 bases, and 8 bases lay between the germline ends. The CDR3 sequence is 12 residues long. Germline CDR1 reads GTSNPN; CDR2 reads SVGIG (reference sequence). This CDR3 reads CAWTGVQETQYF. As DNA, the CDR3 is TGTGCCTGGACGGGGGTACAAGAGACCCAGTACTTC.

The CDR3 here is CASSDGQGYYEQYF. In DNA, the CDR3 is TGCGCCAGCAGCGACGGACAGGGGTACTACGAGCAGTACTTC. The rearrangement joins TRBV4-1 to TRBJ2-7, with 9 bases aligning to TRBD1. CDR1 is MGHRA and CDR2 is YSYEKL in the germline V gene. V was clipped by 5 bases and J by 3 bases; unmatched bases: 5. The CDR3 is 14 residues long.

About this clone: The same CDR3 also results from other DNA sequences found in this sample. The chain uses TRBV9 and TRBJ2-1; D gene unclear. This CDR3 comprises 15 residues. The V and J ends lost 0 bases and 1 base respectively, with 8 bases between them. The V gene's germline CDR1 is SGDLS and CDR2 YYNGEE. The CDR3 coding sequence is TGTGCCAGCAGCGTAGCAGGTCTATCCTACAATGAGCAGTTCTTC. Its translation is CASSVAGLSYNEQFF.

The CDR3 bases are TGCAGCGCCTGGACAGGGTTTGAGGACACCGGGGAGCTGTTTTTT. Its protein product is CSAWTGFEDTGELFF. The V call is TRBV29-1, the J call TRBJ2-2; 8 positions match TRBD1. With 7 bases clipped from V and 3 bases from J, the junction kept 10 bases outside the gene matches. Germline CDR1 reads SQVTM; CDR2 reads ANQGSEA. This CDR3 is 15 amino acids long.

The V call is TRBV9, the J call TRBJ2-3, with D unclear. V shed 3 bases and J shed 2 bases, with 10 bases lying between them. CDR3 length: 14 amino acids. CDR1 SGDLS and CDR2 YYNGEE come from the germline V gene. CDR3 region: CASSGGDLTDTQYF. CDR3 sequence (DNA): TGTGCCAGCAGCGGTGGGGATCTCACAGATACGCAGTATTTT.

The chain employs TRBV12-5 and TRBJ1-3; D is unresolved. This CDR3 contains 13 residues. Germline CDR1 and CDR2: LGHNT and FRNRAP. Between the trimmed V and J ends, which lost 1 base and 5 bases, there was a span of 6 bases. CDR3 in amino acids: CASGLAERNTIYF. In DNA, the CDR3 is TGTGCTAGTGGTTTGGCGGAAAGAAACACCATATATTTT.

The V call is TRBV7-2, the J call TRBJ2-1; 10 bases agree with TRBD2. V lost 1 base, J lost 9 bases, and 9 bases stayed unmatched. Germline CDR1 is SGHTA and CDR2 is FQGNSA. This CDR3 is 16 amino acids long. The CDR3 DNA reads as TGTGCCAGCAGCTTAGATTCACTAGCGGGGAGAGGTGAGCAGTTCTTC. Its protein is CASSLDSLAGRGEQFF.

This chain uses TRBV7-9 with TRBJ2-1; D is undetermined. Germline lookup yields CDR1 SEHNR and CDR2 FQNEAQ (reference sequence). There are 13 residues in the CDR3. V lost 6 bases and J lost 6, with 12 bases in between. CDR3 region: CASRQDGPNEQFF. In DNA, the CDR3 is TGTGCCAGCAGACAAGACGGGCCCAATGAGCAGTTCTTC. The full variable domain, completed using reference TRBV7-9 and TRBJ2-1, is DTGVSQNPRHKITKRGQNVTFRCDPISEHNRLYWYRQTLGQGPEFLTYFQNEAQLEKSRLLSDRFSAERPKGSFSTLEIQRTEQGDSAMYLCASRQDGPNEQFFGPGTRLTVL.

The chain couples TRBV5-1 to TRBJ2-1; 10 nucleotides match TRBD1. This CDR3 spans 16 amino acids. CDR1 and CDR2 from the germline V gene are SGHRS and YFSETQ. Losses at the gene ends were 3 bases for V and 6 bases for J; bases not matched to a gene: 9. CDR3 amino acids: CASSWNARDRGNEQFF. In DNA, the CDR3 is TGCGCCAGCAGCTGGAACGCGCGGGACAGGGGCAATGAGCAGTTCTTC.

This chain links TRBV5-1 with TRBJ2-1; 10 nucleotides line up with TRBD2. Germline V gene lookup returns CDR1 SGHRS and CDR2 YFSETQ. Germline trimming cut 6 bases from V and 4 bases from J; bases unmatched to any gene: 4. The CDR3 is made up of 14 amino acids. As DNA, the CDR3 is TGCGCCAGCAACATAGCGGGAGGATACAATGAGCAGTTCTTC. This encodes CASNIAGGYNEQFF.

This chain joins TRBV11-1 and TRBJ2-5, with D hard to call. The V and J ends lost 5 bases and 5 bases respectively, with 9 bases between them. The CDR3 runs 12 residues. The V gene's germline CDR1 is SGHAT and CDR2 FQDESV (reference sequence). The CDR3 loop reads CASSPGRETQYF. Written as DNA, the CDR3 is TGTGCCAGCAGCCCCGGCCGGGAGACCCAGTACTTC. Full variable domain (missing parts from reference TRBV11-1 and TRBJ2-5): EAEVAQSPRYKITEKSQAVAFWCDPISGHATLYWYRQILGQGPELLVQFQDESVVDDSQLPKDRFSAERLKGVDSTLKIQPAELGDSAMYLCASSPGRETQYFGPGTRLLVL.

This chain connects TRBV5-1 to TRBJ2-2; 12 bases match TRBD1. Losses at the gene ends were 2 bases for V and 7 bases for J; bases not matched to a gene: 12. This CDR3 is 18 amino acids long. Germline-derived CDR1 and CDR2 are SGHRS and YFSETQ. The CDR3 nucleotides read TGCGCCAGCAGCTTCGGCCGGTGGGACAGGGGGCTGAGCGGGGAGCTGTTTTTT. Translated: CASSFGRWDRGLSGELFF.

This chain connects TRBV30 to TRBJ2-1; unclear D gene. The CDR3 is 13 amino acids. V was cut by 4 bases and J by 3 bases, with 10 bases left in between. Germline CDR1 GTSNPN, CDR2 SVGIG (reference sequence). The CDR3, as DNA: TGTGCCTGGAAGGCGGCGGACTACAATGAGCAGTTCTTC. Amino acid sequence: CAWKAADYNEQFF.

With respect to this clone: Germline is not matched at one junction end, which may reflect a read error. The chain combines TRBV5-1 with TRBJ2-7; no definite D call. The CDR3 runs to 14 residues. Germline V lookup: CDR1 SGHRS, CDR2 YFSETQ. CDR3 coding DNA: TGCGCCAGCAGCTTGGAGGAGAGAACCTACGAGCGGTACTTC. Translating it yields CASSLEERTYERYF.

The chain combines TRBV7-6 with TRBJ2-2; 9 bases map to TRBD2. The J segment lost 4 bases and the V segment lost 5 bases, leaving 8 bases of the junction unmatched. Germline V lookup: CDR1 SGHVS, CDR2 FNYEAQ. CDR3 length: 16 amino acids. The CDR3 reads CASSQGEAGGTGELFF. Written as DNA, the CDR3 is TGTGCCAGCAGCCAGGGGGAAGCGGGAGGCACCGGGGAGCTGTTTTTT.

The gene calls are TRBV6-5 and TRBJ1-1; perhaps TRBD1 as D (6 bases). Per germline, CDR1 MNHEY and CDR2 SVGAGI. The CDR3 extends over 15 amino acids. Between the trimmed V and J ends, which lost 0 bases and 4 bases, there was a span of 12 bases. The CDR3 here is CASSYSRGSSTEAFF. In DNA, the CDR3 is TGTGCCAGCAGTTACTCGAGGGGGTCGAGCACTGAAGCTTTCTTT.

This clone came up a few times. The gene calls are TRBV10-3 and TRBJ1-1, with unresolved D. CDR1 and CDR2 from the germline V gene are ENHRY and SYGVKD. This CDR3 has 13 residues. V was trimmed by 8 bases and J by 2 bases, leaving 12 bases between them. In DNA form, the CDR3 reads TGTGCCATCCACAAGGAGGATAACACTGAAGCTTTCTTT. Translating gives CAIHKEDNTEAFF.